This TCR beta chain came from a study of T cells after yellow fever vaccination. Whole-study context: Fractions of low cell number were prepared using SMART-Seq v4 Ultra Low Input. Study-wide results and limits: The booster response re-showed most primary clones: approximately 95% CD4, approximately 90% CD8.

5'RACE template switching produced TCR cDNA carrying a universal primer site and UMIs. TCRdb reprocessed the 5' RACE reads via MiXCR and lists one record per CDR3 protein. The repertoire includes 450,000 to 650,000 distinct CDR3 sequences, around an eighth of them detected once, and around 15% sits in the top ten. Turning to this clonotype: Its antigen is not known.

This CDR3 contains 15 residues. The ends were cut back, 0 bases at V and 1 base at J, with 8 bases in the middle. In germline, CDR1 is MNHEY, CDR2 SVGAGI. The clonotype was recovered from a man aged 25-40 years who received the YFV17D yellow fever vaccine. The starting material was PBMCs, obtained on the day of the yellow fever booster vaccination. The chain has TRBV6-5 and TRBJ2-3, with D possibly TRBD1 on 5 matching bases. In DNA form, the CDR3 reads TGTGCCAGCAGTTACTCGGGGCTAGGCACAGATACGCAGTATTTT. Amino acids: CASSYSGLGTDTQYF.